The T cell receptor beta chain under discussion was sequenced for a study of blood T cell repertoires in COVID-19 (dated by TCRdb to the early 2020s). Some background on the complete study: Samples from collaborators originated in the United States, Italy and Spain and spanned both the acute and convalescent phases of COVID-19. The material from the prospective study consisted of cDNA or gDNA derived from T cells, B-cell-depleted T cells, or PBMCs. Deeply sampled blood TCRbeta repertoires from subjects exposed to, actively infected with, or recovered from COVID-19 were included in the dataset. The repertoires were released in a freely available public database meant as a resource for research on the immune response to SARS-CoV-2. Samples came from the ongoing ImmuneRACE study (first 160 participants) plus 1,254 subjects from 6 global collaborators. Sample metadata almost always included a de-identified subject ID, COVID-19 status, age in years and sex. Where HLA class I and class II types were available, the types were taken from metadata supplied by the sample provider, not from assay-based typing.

The research as a whole found: The amount of clinical and demographic metadata varied by source and participant and was provided uncurated.

One collaborating source in Seattle enrolled patients while the patients were actively infected and followed the patients over time throughout the course of disease. Collaborating institutions collected whole blood in K2EDTA tubes following their own protocols. Collaborator samples were shipped for TCRbeta analysis as frozen whole blood, isolated PBMCs, or DNA extracted from either sample type. As to this clone: The specificity of this receptor is unknown. Qualities for individual bases were not recorded, and no much larger clone is one base off.

The CDR1 and CDR2 encoded by the germline V gene are KGHSH and LQKENI. Trimming removed 3 bases from V and 4 bases from J; the gene matches leave 5 bases unexplained. The CDR3 starts with the cysteine, ends with the phenylalanine, and has 14 residues. Solely the CDR3 DNA is kept, with 42 bases framed from the first base. The immunoSEQ Assay, a bias-controlled multiplex PCR, was used to amplify TCRbeta CDR3 regions from genomic DNA. The paper's processing steps were these. The number of nucleated cells in each sample was estimated from the amplification of reference gene primers within the assay. To quantify the absolute abundance of each unique TCRbeta CDR3 rearrangement, sequence reads were collapsed and filtered. For each sample, productive Simpson clonality was calculated by taking the square root of Simpson's diversity index across productive rearrangements. This immuneACCESS table, as held by TCRdb, lists in-frame sequences with V and J called but not all clones. Of the missing ones, under half trace to an unresolved V gene in checked studies; the others have no known cause. V, J and clone size derive from that table, while D and trimming were established from the DNA sequence. This sample holds under 110,000 clones; 76% were observed only once. Around 6.2% of the sample lies in the top ten.

The sequence links TRBV18 to TRBJ1-1, with 7 central nucleotides matching TRBD1. This TCR derives from a man older than 75 with COVID-19, enrolled during active disease. Sequenced material: peripheral blood. This receptor carries the CDR3 CASSPDRESTEAFF. The DNA sequence is TGTGCCAGCTCACCCGACAGGGAGTCCACTGAAGCTTTCTTT.